This TCR beta chain was sequenced for a study of metastatic and nonmetastatic thyroid tumors (dated by TCRdb to 2020 to 2021). About the study as a whole: For patients with malignant and with benign thyroid disease, the researchers compared repertoires between peripheral blood samples and tumor or nodule tissue samples.

Trimming costs V 3 bases and J 0 bases, and their ends lie 12 bases apart. Its CDR3 holds 15 amino acids, cysteine through phenylalanine. CDR3 DNA is the only sequence kept; it has 45 bases, read in frame from the first base. Via the germline V gene, CDR1 is SGHVS and CDR2 FQNEAQ. No patient had received any treatment before thyroid surgery. Using T-cell receptor beta sequencing, the researchers looked back retrospectively at clinical samples from patients, gathered between the early 2010s and the late 2010s. The count of this clone is one. There is no known antigen for this receptor. No base quality values were provided; no much bigger clone lies one nucleotide off. A solitary read yields weak support. Broad study findings and their caveats: In both blood and tumor samples, malignant tumors were reported to have significantly higher TCR beta diversity than benign nodules.

The library was produced with PCR. Sequencing instrument: Illumina HiSeq 4000. High-throughput sequencing was used to profile the TCR beta-chain CDR3 region of each patient. Concerning the study's data processing: The researchers built a classifier to tell apart papillary thyroid cancer patients with distant metastasis, based on CDR3 differences among clinicopathological groups. Repertoire diversity was assessed with the Shannon index, and tumor-blood repertoire similarity with the Morisita-Horn index. Clones were called with MiXCR by TCRdb after fastp trimmed the public reads at Q25, and only in-frame beta chains were retained. V and J calls and clone size were set by TCRdb, not the authors. The sample includes about 6,200 clones, with roughly 34% observed a single time. The top ten constitute 18% of the sample.

The chain is made from TRBV7-8 and TRBJ2-7, and perhaps TRBD1 as D gene, on 6 matching bases. Specimen: adjacent normal tissue. This clonotype was obtained from a female donor with papillary thyroid cancer or a benign thyroid nodule (not recorded which). Some clones in this sample may be carry-over from other donors' samples. The CDR3 loop reads CASSFFLQGSYEQYF. The DNA is TGTGCCAGCAGCTTTTTCTTACAGGGCTCCTACGAGCAGTACTTC.